These 22 T cell receptor beta chains share one sample of origin, sequenced in a study of metastatic and nonmetastatic thyroid tumors. Nobody among the patients had been given any treatment before thyroid surgery. TCRdb re-clonotyped the PCR reads via MiXCR. This repertoire shows some 33,000 clones, 14% to 15% found once; its top ten account for about 19%. The sequenced sample was blood. The receptor set was obtained from a male donor with papillary thyroid cancer or a benign thyroid nodule (not recorded which). Some clones in this sample may be carry-over from other donors' samples.

The chain recombines TRBV7-8 with TRBJ2-5, with D perhaps TRBD1 (5 bases). The CDR3 has 14 amino acids. V lost 5 bases and J lost 8, with 18 bases in between. Germline loops: CDR1 SGHVS, CDR2 FQNEAQ. The CDR3 is CASSLPGLADTQYF. The CDR3 DNA is TGTGCCAGCAGCCTCCCAGGGTTGGCAGATACCCAGTACTTC.

This clone was detected ten times or more. The CDR3 reads CASSQDPIGQPQHF. In DNA form, the CDR3 reads TGCGCCAGCAGCCAAGACCCGATCGGTCAGCCCCAGCATTTT. This sequence joins TRBV4-1 and TRBJ1-5, with D hard to call. Germline CDR1 is MGHRA and CDR2 is YSYEKL. The V gene lost 0 bases and the J gene lost 6 bases, with 9 bases spanning the gap. The CDR3 extends over 14 amino acids.

About this clone: A junction boundary mismatches the germline segment, possibly from a read error. This chain joins TRBV4-1 and TRBJ2-7, with 7 positions matching TRBD1. The germline gives CDR1 MGHRA, CDR2 YSYEKL. The CDR3 runs to 15 residues. CDR3 nucleotides: TGCGCCAGCAGCCAAAGGGGGACAGTCGGCTACGAGCATTACTTC. It translates to CASSQRGTVGYEHYF.

This clone appeared many times. The rearrangement joins TRBV3-1 to TRBJ2-7; D is perhaps TRBD1 (6 bases). Germline values: CDR1 LGHDT, CDR2 YNNKEL (reference sequence). The CDR3 is 16 amino acids. The V end was cut by 4 bases, the J end by 0 bases, with 16 bases between. This chain's CDR3 is CASSPLVGAFSYEQYF. DNA for the CDR3: TGTGCCAGCAGCCCCTTGGTGGGGGCCTTCTCCTACGAGCAGTACTTC.

With regard to this clone: One base away lies a much larger clone, so this may be a sequencing read error. The chain joins TRBV13 to TRBJ2-5; D unclear. This CDR3 is built from 11 residues. Looked up from germline, CDR1 is PRHDT and CDR2 is FYEKMQ (reference sequence). Here the CDR3 DNA reads TGTTCCAGCAGCTTAGGCGAGACCCAGTACTTC. Protein sequence: CSSSLGETQYF.

This clone has at least ten counts. This chain joins TRBV9 and TRBJ1-2, with unresolved D. Per germline, CDR1 SGDLS and CDR2 YYNGEE. V was shortened by 1 base and J by 9 bases, with 25 bases between the two germline ends. The CDR3 covers 17 residues. Written as DNA, the CDR3 is TGTGCCAGCAGCGTATCACCCGACACACCGCTTAAGCTAAGCTACACCTTC. Translation: CASSVSPDTPLKLSYTF.

This clone was recorded many times. The chain recombines TRBV11-3 with TRBJ2-3; D possibly corresponds to TRBD1 (6 bases). V gave up 1 base and J gave up 5 bases, with 13 bases separating them. This CDR3 comprises 15 residues. Per germline, CDR1 SGHNT and CDR2 YENEEA. The CDR3 region is CASSLVTGLVDTQYF. CDR3 DNA: TGTGCCAGCAGCTTAGTCACAGGGCTAGTAGATACGCAGTATTTT.

This clone was found many times. The chain's CDR3 is CATSTSGRANEQFF. DNA of the CDR3: TGTGCCACCAGCACTAGCGGGAGGGCTAATGAGCAGTTCTTC. This chain links TRBV24-1 with TRBJ2-1, with 13 nucleotides matching TRBD2. CDR1 KGHDR and CDR2 SFDVKD come from the germline V gene. This CDR3 contains 14 residues. With V trimmed by 7 bases and J by 7 bases, 3 bases remained unmatched.

This clone showed up many times. Relative to the germline gene, one junction end is altered; a read error may explain this. V and J are TRBV10-3 and TRBJ1-4; D is possibly TRBD1 (5 bases). CDR1 is ENHRY, CDR2 SYGVKD, per germline. The CDR3 consists of 13 residues. CDR3 DNA: TGTGCCGTCAGGGATGCAACTAATGAAAAACTGTTTTTT. Protein sequence: CAVRDATNEKLFF.

The chain carries TRBV6-1 and TRBJ2-1; D possibly corresponds to TRBD2 (7 bases). CDR1 and CDR2 (germline): MNHNS, SASEGT. The CDR3 totals 10 residues. V lost 10 bases, J lost 8 bases, and 9 bases lay in between. The DNA for the CDR3 is TGTGCCACGGGGGGCGATGAGCAGTTCTTC. It is translated as CATGGDEQFF.

Relative to its sample, this clone is medium-sized. The rearrangement uses TRBV12-5 and TRBJ2-5; 11 positions match TRBD2. Germline loops: CDR1 LGHNT, CDR2 FRNRAP. The trim removed 6 bases at V and 0 bases at J, leaving 6 bases unmatched. The CDR3 is 16 residues long. The CDR3 DNA reads as TGTGCTAGTGGCCCCGGACTAGCGGGCTACCAAGAGACCCAGTACTTC. This codes for CASGPGLAGYQETQYF.

V gene TRBV11-2 combines with J gene TRBJ2-1; unclear D gene. V lost 3 bases to trimming and J lost 4 bases, with 16 bases between them. CDR1 and CDR2 from the germline V gene are SGHAT and FQNNGV. CDR3 length equals 16 residues. CDR3 loop: CASSFGVSGGYNEQFF. The CDR3 nucleotides read TGTGCCAGCAGCTTTGGAGTGAGTGGTGGGTACAATGAGCAGTTCTTC.

At least ten counts were recorded for this clone. The chain recombines TRBV6-1 with TRBJ1-5; 8 bases match TRBD1. The CDR3 contains 15 residues. CDR1 and CDR2 from the germline V gene are MNHNS and SASEGT. V lost 4 bases to trimming and J lost 2 bases; unmatched junction nucleotides: 4. The CDR3 region is CASSGGQVGNQPQHF. DNA of the CDR3: TGTGCCAGCAGTGGGGGACAGGTTGGCAATCAGCCCCAGCATTTT.

Of note for this clone: The same CDR3 is also encoded by other DNA sequences in this sample. The genes are TRBV3-1 and TRBJ1-1, with D tentatively TRBD1 (5 bases). This CDR3 region has 14 residues. Trimming left V 1 base short and J 4 bases short, with 10 bases between. CDR1 and CDR2 from the germline V gene are LGHDT and YNNKEL (reference sequence). The CDR3 nucleotides are TGTGCCAGCAGCCAAGGTAGCGGGGGCACTGAAGCTTTCTTT. Residues: CASSQGSGGTEAFF. The full variable domain, completed using reference TRBV3-1 and TRBJ1-1, is DTAVSQTPKYLVTQMGNDKSIKCEQNLGHDTMYWYKQDSKKFLKIMFSYNNKELIINETVPNRFSPKSPDKAHLNLHINSLELGDSAVYFCASSQGSGGTEAFFGQGTRLTVV.

This clone was seen ten or more times. The chain carries TRBV7-9 and TRBJ1-2, with TRBD1 as a possible D gene (5 bases). The CDR3 loop spans 13 amino acids. Deletions cut 3 bases from V and 2 bases from J, with 7 bases between. Germline CDR1 reads SEHNR; CDR2 reads FQNEAQ (reference sequence). This CDR3 is CASSFGTNYGYTF. DNA of the CDR3: TGTGCCAGCAGCTTCGGGACCAACTATGGCTACACCTTC.

This clone occurred many times. This chain links TRBV2 with TRBJ2-7, with TRBD1 matching over 9 bases. In germline, CDR1 is SNHLY, CDR2 FYNNEI. There are 15 residues in the CDR3. The V gene end was trimmed by 6 bases and the J gene end by 3 bases; junction bases not matched to a gene: 9. CDR3 nucleotides: TGTGCCAGCAGAATACCGGGACAGGGTAGCTACGAGCAGTACTTC. Its protein product is CASRIPGQGSYEQYF.

This clone showed up many times. The J gene is TRBJ1-2, the V gene TRBV28; 8 nucleotides line up with TRBD1. The CDR3 is 15 amino acids. Germline trimming cut 6 bases from V and 7 bases from J; bases unmatched to any gene: 13. Germline CDR1 MDHEN, CDR2 SYDVKM. The CDR3 reads CASRNVGTGKSGYTF. CDR3 in DNA: TGTGCCAGCAGGAACGTAGGGACAGGAAAGAGTGGCTACACCTTC.

This clone was seen repeatedly, ten times or more. V and J are TRBV5-1 and TRBJ1-2; TRBD1 might be the D (5 bases). V lost 1 base to trimming and J lost 4 bases, with 20 bases between them. The CDR3 sequence is 17 residues long. Germline assignment: CDR1 SGHRS and CDR2 YFSETQ. DNA of the CDR3: TGCGCCAGCAGCTTGATGACCGGGACTTCAGACCGCTATGGCTACACCTTC. Translated, it gives CASSLMTGTSDRYGYTF. The complete variable domain, with remaining parts taken from reference TRBV5-1 and TRBJ1-2, reads KAGVTQTPRYLIKTRGQQVTLSCSPISGHRSVSWYQQTPGQGLQFLFEYFSETQRNKGNFPGRFSGRQFSNSRSEMNVSTLELGDSALYLCASSLMTGTSDRYGYTFGSGTRLTVV.

Many counts were recorded for this clone. The chain recombines TRBV11-3 with TRBJ2-5; 8 bases agree with TRBD2. The length of the CDR3 is 17 residues. With V trimmed by 2 bases and J by 5 bases, 13 bases remained unmatched. Germline V gives CDR1 SGHNT, CDR2 YENEEA. The CDR3 DNA reads as TGTGCCAGCAGCTTATATAGAGGTTTGGCGGGAGGCGAGACCCAGTACTTC. It specifies CASSLYRGLAGGETQYF.

By share, this clone ranks as medium-sized. The chain is built from TRBV6-1 and TRBJ2-1; D gene uncertain. The CDR3 runs to 11 residues. Germline V gene sequence: CDR1 MNHNS, CDR2 SASEGT. The V end lost 6 bases, the J end lost 7 bases, and 7 bases lay between the germline ends. CDR3 sequence: CASSRVNEQFF. DNA of the CDR3: TGTGCCAGCAGCCGCGTTAATGAGCAGTTCTTC.

This clone was counted at least ten times. The chain employs TRBV19 and TRBJ1-1; D ambiguous. Germline loops: CDR1 LNHDA, CDR2 SQIVND (reference sequence). V lost 8 bases and J 2 bases, leaving 9 bases between the germline ends. The CDR3 covers 12 residues. Here the CDR3 reads CASAKGNTEAFF. The CDR3 bases are TGTGCCAGTGCCAAGGGCAACACTGAAGCTTTCTTT.

This clone was observed at least ten times. J is TRBJ2-1 and V is TRBV5-1, with D possibly matching TRBD2 (6 bases). CDR1 is SGHRS, CDR2 YFSETQ, per germline. The germline V and J ends were trimmed by 4 bases and 7 bases, with 18 bases remaining between them. CDR3 length: 15 amino acids. This CDR3 is CASSKLESGGNEQFF. As DNA, the CDR3 is TGCGCCAGCAGCAAACTAGAGTCTGGGGGGAATGAGCAGTTCTTC.